This note documents a single T cell receptor (beta chain) sequence. The antigen it recognizes is unknown. No qualities accompany the bases; no much larger clone lies one base away. The CDR3 regions of human TCRbeta chains were analyzed by immunosequencing. The paper's data handling went like this. TCRs in the repertoires were matched against a reference library of SARS-CoV-2-specific TCRs that had been generated with the MIRA antigen-specificity platform. Breadth was defined as the fraction of unique TCRs that were SARS-CoV-2-associated. Depth was defined as the fraction of total T cells that were SARS-CoV-2-associated. Each spike-specific TCR was assigned to its reactive spike region and to a CD4 or CD8 class using the MIRA data. Log10-transformed breadth and depth values were compared by one-way ANOVA with Sidak's multiple comparisons tests. The source is immuneACCESS, and TCRdb retained only in-frame sequences with V and J called. Part of the clones is not carried over; for the studies checked, unresolved V genes explain less than half of this, and the remainder is unexplained. V, J and clone size are those of that table, while D and trimming were read from the DNA. This sample lists 160,000 or so clones; around 92% were detected once. The ten top clones hold around 0.98% of the sample.

The time point label of this sample denotes: about 28 days (+/-7) after the second vaccine dose. Because spike-specific TCR depth and breadth did not differ between the two schedules, AZD1222 recipients who got a second dose at roughly 4 weeks were pooled with those who got a second dose at roughly 12 weeks. The vaccinee samples were drawn from two UK trials, COV001 and COV002, one of which was a single-blind randomized controlled phase 2/3 trial testing AZD1222 (ChAdOx1 nCoV-19) in healthy adults. Trial participant PBMC samples were collected at day 0 and day 28 after the second dose for TCRbeta chain sequencing. This record belongs to a study of T cell responses to AZD1222 COVID-19 vaccine listed by TCRdb under 2021. Background on the whole study: A total of approximately 240 trial participants underwent TCR sequencing, of whom 207 received two doses of AZD1222 and roughly 25 received two doses of the MenACWY control vaccine. Trial participants were enrolled into age subgroups of 18-55, 56-69 and 70-plus years, which contained 148, 28 and 57 TCR-sequenced participants, respectively. Overall results and qualifications from the work: CD4 TCRs associated with the vaccine covered the entire spike protein, and the dominant responses were in regions 160-218 and 743-854. After two AZD1222 doses, both the breadth and the depth of spike-specific TCRs were significantly higher than at day 0 and than in MenACWY recipients. Reportedly, almost half of the unique spike-specific TCRs recognized epitopes lying outside the regions that are mutated in the B.1.351 and B.1.1.7 variants. Most participants were white British and females outnumbered males, and the authors suggested that clonal diversity may have been underestimated. In the small 56-69-year group, the increase in depth fell short of significance, most likely because of low power. Because no day 14 peak-response samples were available, repertoires were characterized only after the peak T cell response. Conclusions about previously exposed vaccinees were limited because only a handful of AZD1222 recipients were SARS-CoV-2 seropositive at baseline.

Reading the germline V gene (reference sequence) gives CDR1 SEHNR and CDR2 FQNEAQ. V is cut by 2 bases and J by 5 bases, and the space between the germline ends is 13 bases. The CDR3, cysteine through phenylalanine, is 15 amino acids long. Solely the CDR3 DNA is kept, with 45 bases framed from the first base. Here the sequenced sample was peripheral blood, taken 28 days after the second AZD1222 dose. The chain links TRBV7-9 with TRBJ2-1, and TRBD2 may be the D gene, going by 6 matching bases. The sequence was collected from an adult who received the AZD1222 COVID-19 vaccine. The encoded CDR3 is CASSLRGGEDNEQFF. In nucleotide form, the sequence is TGTGCCAGCAGCTTACGTGGCGGGGAGGACAATGAGCAGTTCTTC.